This passage covers 22 T cell receptor beta chains from one sample sequenced in a study of blood T cell repertoires in COVID-19. TCRdb's table, derived via immunoSEQ multiplex PCR, lists solely in-frame clones and lacks some. The repertoire includes about 160,000 clones, 86% of them detected once, and approximately 3.5% sits in the top ten. Specimen: peripheral blood. The receptors come from a man aged 65 to 79 with acute or convalescent COVID-19.

In this sample, this clone turned up once. This chain connects TRBV5-1 to TRBJ2-3; D not resolved. Between the trimmed V and J ends, which lost 0 bases and 3 bases, there was a span of 17 bases. Germline values: CDR1 SGHRS, CDR2 YFSETQ. The CDR3 spans 17 residues. CDR3 nucleotide sequence: TGCGCCAGCAGCTTGGTAAGTTACTTTGAGTGGACAGATACGCAGTATTTT. Encoded protein: CASSLVSYFEWTDTQYF.

The J gene is TRBJ1-4, the V gene TRBV6-4, with D possibly being TRBD1 (5 bases). This CDR3 spans 15 amino acids. Trimming took 6 bases from V and 2 from J, leaving 13 bases between them. Germline assignment: CDR1 MRHNA and CDR2 SNTAGT. CDR3 loop: CASRRTGGTNEKLFF. The CDR3, as DNA: TGTGCCAGCAGGAGGACCGGGGGGACTAATGAAAAACTGTTTTTT.

The rearrangement uses TRBV14 and TRBJ2-7; 7 nucleotides align to TRBD1. Germline CDR1 is SGHDN and CDR2 is FVKESK. V shed 2 bases and J 2 bases; nucleotides not matched to a gene: 6. This CDR3 has 15 residues. The CDR3 sequence is CASSQYHGTAYEQYF. The CDR3 bases are TGTGCCAGCAGCCAATATCACGGGACAGCCTACGAGCAGTACTTC.

This sequence joins TRBV25-1 and TRBJ2-7; 9 bases map to TRBD1. The CDR3 is 14 amino acids. CDR1 and CDR2 (germline): MGHDK, SYGVNS. V was clipped by 6 bases and J by 6 bases; unmatched bases: 9. CDR3 loop: CASRPSGQGGEQYF. The CDR3 DNA sequence: TGTGCCAGCAGGCCCTCGGGACAGGGAGGCGAGCAGTACTTC.

V and J are TRBV20-1 and TRBJ1-5; no firm D call. CDR1 and CDR2 from the germline V gene are DFQATT and SNEGSKA (reference sequence). The germline V and J ends were trimmed by 3 bases and 6 bases, with 15 bases remaining between them. The CDR3 extends over 14 amino acids. CDR3 in amino acids: CSASHGDSVQPQHF. In DNA, the CDR3 is TGCAGTGCTAGTCATGGAGACTCGGTTCAGCCCCAGCATTTT.

CDR3 loop: CASSSRRANTEAFF. CDR3 bases: TGCGCCAGCAGCTCACGGCGGGCGAACACTGAAGCTTTCTTT. The gene calls are TRBV5-1 and TRBJ1-1; D remains ambiguous. V was cut by 3 bases and J by 1 base, with 10 bases left in between. This CDR3 has 14 amino acids. Germline loops: CDR1 SGHRS, CDR2 YFSETQ.

The chain has TRBV15 and TRBJ2-3; 7 positions match TRBD2. V dropped 3 bases and J dropped 1; count of bases not matched to a gene: 4. This CDR3 has 15 residues. The germline V gene encodes CDR1 LNHNV and CDR2 YYDKDF (reference sequence). The CDR3 sequence is CATSRWAGGTDTQYF. CDR3 DNA sequence: TGTGCCACCAGCAGGTGGGCGGGGGGCACAGATACGCAGTATTTT.

The gene calls are TRBV28 and TRBJ2-7; 16 nucleotides agree with TRBD2. The length of the CDR3 is 18 residues. Losses at the gene ends were 3 bases for V and 6 bases for J; bases not matched to a gene: 11. Germline assignment: CDR1 MDHEN and CDR2 SYDVKM. The CDR3 loop is CASSFFTGTSGRDGEQYF. CDR3 coding DNA: TGTGCCAGCAGTTTTTTTACCGGGACTAGCGGGAGGGATGGCGAGCAGTACTTC.

J is TRBJ2-5 and V is TRBV7-2, with 11 bases that match TRBD2. Trimming removed 4 bases from V and 1 base from J; junction bases left unmatched: 8. Germline assignment: CDR1 SGHTA and CDR2 FQGNSA. This CDR3 contains 17 residues. CDR3 bases: TGTGCCAGCAGCTCGCGCGGACTAGCGGGCCGCCAAGAGACCCAGTACTTC. This encodes CASSSRGLAGRQETQYF.

CDR3 sequence (DNA): TGTGCCAGCAGCTTGGGACTAGGGAACACCGGGGAGCTGTTTTTT. It is translated as CASSLGLGNTGELFF. The chain employs TRBV11-2 and TRBJ2-2; 8 positions agree with TRBD2. CDR3 length: 15 residues. V shed 3 bases and J 1 base; nucleotides not matched to a gene: 1. CDR1 and CDR2 from the germline V gene are SGHAT and FQNNGV. The whole variable domain, remainder taken from reference TRBV11-2 and TRBJ2-2, is EAGVAQSPRYKIIEKRQSVAFWCNPISGHATLYWYQQILGQGPKLLIQFQNNGVVDDSQLPKDRFSAERLKGVDSTLKIQPAKLEDSAVYLCASSLGLGNTGELFFGEGSRLTVL.

The CDR3 DNA sequence: TGTGCCAGCAGCTCCGGGACAGGGGCCTACGAGCAGTACTTC. It codes for CASSSGTGAYEQYF. The chain is built from TRBV9 and TRBJ2-7; 10 bases match TRBD1. Unmatched junction bases numbered 3, after V lost 4 bases and J lost 2 bases. The germline CDR1 and CDR2 sequences are SGDLS and YYNGEE. The CDR3 is 14 residues long.

The chain is built from TRBV19 and TRBJ1-4; 7 nucleotides agree with TRBD1. Per the germline V gene, CDR1 is LNHDA and CDR2 is SQIVND (reference sequence). The CDR3 extends over 14 amino acids. V trimming: 3 bases; J trimming: 4 bases; junction bases outside the gene matches: 2. CDR3 in amino acids: CASSIGQDNEKLFF. CDR3 nucleotides: TGTGCCAGTAGTATCGGACAGGATAATGAAAAACTGTTTTTT.

This clone was found a few times. V usage is TRBV27 and J usage is TRBJ2-5; 8 bases match TRBD1. Trimming cost V 0 bases and J 5 bases; bases outside gene matches: 11. The CDR3 extends over 17 amino acids. In germline, CDR1 is MNHEY, CDR2 SMNVEV (reference sequence). The CDR3 sequence: CASSLSTLTGGMETQYF. The CDR3 bases are TGTGCCAGCAGTTTATCTACCCTCACAGGGGGAATGGAGACCCAGTACTTC.

This clone was counted once. V usage is TRBV18 and J usage is TRBJ2-1; D is uncertain. CDR3 length equals 15 residues. V was cut by 2 bases and J by 0 bases, with 8 bases left in between. Germline V gene sequence: CDR1 KGHSH, CDR2 LQKENI. The CDR3 reads CASSPVHSSYNEQFF. Here the CDR3 DNA reads TGTGCCAGCTCACCAGTCCATAGCTCCTACAATGAGCAGTTCTTC.

The chain uses TRBV5-1 and TRBJ2-7; 7 nucleotides align to TRBD1. After removal of 4 bases from V and 6 bases from J, the junction contained 7 bases not matched to a gene. Per germline, CDR1 SGHRS and CDR2 YFSETQ. The CDR3 totals 13 residues. The CDR3, as DNA: TGCGCCAGCAGCCCATTGCAGGGGGTCGAGCAGTACTTC. It encodes CASSPLQGVEQYF.

The V and J genes are TRBV30 and TRBJ1-2; 7 nucleotides agree with TRBD1. V shed 5 bases and J 4 bases; nucleotides not matched to a gene: 4. The CDR3 consists of 12 residues. CDR1 is GTSNPN, CDR2 SVGIG, per germline (reference sequence). The CDR3 region has the DNA TGTGCCTGGGACAGGGTAGGCTATGGCTACACCTTC. Its translation is CAWDRVGYGYTF.

As concerns this clone: The sample has other DNA sequences that encode this CDR3 too. The CDR3 sequence: CASSPGDTGELFF. As DNA, the CDR3 is TGTGCCAGCAGCCCAGGGGACACCGGGGAGCTGTTTTTT. This rearrangement joins TRBV3-1 (or the pseudogene TRBV3-2) to TRBJ2-2, with a weak D call TRBD1 (6 bases). CDR1 LGHDT and CDR2 YNNKEL come from the germline V gene (reference sequence). With 4 bases removed from V and 3 bases from J, the gap between germline ends came to 6 bases. CDR3 length: 13 residues.

In its sample, this clone was seen a few times. CDR3 loop: CASSTKRGSTEAFF. CDR3 sequence (DNA): TGTGCCAGCAGCACAAAGAGGGGGAGCACTGAAGCTTTCTTT. The chain is built from TRBV7-2 and TRBJ1-1, with D possibly TRBD1 on 6 matching bases. The V end was cut by 5 bases, the J end by 4 bases, with 14 bases between. This CDR3 is 14 amino acids long. In germline, CDR1 is SGHTA, CDR2 FQGNSA.

The rearrangement links TRBV7-2 to TRBJ2-7, with TRBD2 matching 9 bases. CDR1 is SGHTA, CDR2 FQGNSA, per germline. J gave up 2 bases and V 5 bases, and 4 bases lay outside the gene matches. The CDR3 loop spans 14 amino acids. The CDR3 protein is CASSRSGSAYEQYF. DNA for the CDR3: TGTGCCAGCAGCCGTAGCGGGAGCGCCTACGAGCAGTACTTC.

The V and J genes are TRBV6-6 and TRBJ1-1, with no clear D. Germline CDR1 is MNHNY and CDR2 is SVGAGI (reference sequence). The CDR3 is 12 amino acids. V was trimmed by 5 bases and J by 1 base, leaving 5 bases between them. CDR3 region: CASSRQNTEAFF. The CDR3 nucleotides are TGTGCCAGCAGTCGACAGAACACTGAAGCTTTCTTT.

This clone was picked up one time. The chain recombines TRBV19 with TRBJ2-1, with 8 positions matching TRBD2. V was pared by 6 bases and J by 0 bases, with 4 bases of the junction left unmatched. Germline CDR1 LNHDA, CDR2 SQIVND (reference sequence). CDR3 length equals 15 residues. CDR3 nucleotides: TGTGCCAGTAGCCCGACTAGCGCCTCCTACAATGAGCAGTTCTTC. It translates to CASSPTSASYNEQFF. The full variable domain, its missing parts supplied by reference TRBV19 and TRBJ2-1, is DGGITQSPKYLFRKEGQNVTLSCEQNLNHDAMYWYRQDPGQGLRLIYYSQIVNDFQKGDIAEGYSVSREKKESFPLTVTSAQKNPTAFYLCASSPTSASYNEQFFGPGTRLTVL.

The chain combines TRBV5-4 with TRBJ1-4, with D perhaps matching TRBD1 (6 bases). V shed 0 bases and J shed 4 bases, with 13 bases lying between them. The CDR3 is made up of 16 amino acids. Looked up from germline, CDR1 is SGHNT and CDR2 is YYREEE (reference sequence). The CDR3 nucleotides are TGTGCCAGCAGCTTGGCCGGGGGGCGGTTTAATGAAAAACTGTTTTTT. Translated: CASSLAGGRFNEKLFF.